Listed below are T cell receptor beta chains from one sample, sequenced in a study of blood T cells in healthy people across ages. TCRdb re-called the 5' RACE reads with MiXCR, one entry per CDR3 protein. The data contain 540,000 or so distinct CDR3 sequences, roughly a quarter of them seen just once; the ten biggest clones take up about 18%. Sequencing was performed on blood. The receptors were gathered from an older woman in good health. Each CDR3 is given with its conserved first and last residue. Each record gives: CDR3 length, V gene, J gene, D gene, CDR3 protein. The D gene is left open where the match is weak.

cdr3_length: 17; v_call: TRBV2; j_call: TRBJ1-1; d_call: NA; cdr3_aa: CASGVSAASQGNTEAFF
cdr3_length: 13; v_call: TRBV20-1; j_call: TRBJ1-5; d_call: TRBD1; cdr3_aa: CSARDRENQPQHF
cdr3_length: 16; v_call: TRBV21-1; j_call: TRBJ2-5; d_call: NA; cdr3_aa: CASSKGLSGAGETQYF
cdr3_length: 15; v_call: TRBV7-9; j_call: TRBJ1-4; d_call: NA; cdr3_aa: CASSLVPPGNEKLFF
cdr3_length: 16; v_call: TRBV7-2; j_call: TRBJ1-5; d_call: NA; cdr3_aa: CASSLVGGGGNQPQHF
cdr3_length: 13; v_call: TRBV6-2/TRBV6-3; j_call: TRBJ1-5; d_call: NA; cdr3_aa: CASSSLNGQPQHF
cdr3_length: 15; v_call: TRBV27; j_call: TRBJ1-2; d_call: TRBD1; cdr3_aa: CASSIRTGGNYGYTF
cdr3_length: 12; v_call: TRBV20-1; j_call: NA; d_call: TRBD2; cdr3_aa: CSAVWTSDEQFF
cdr3_length: 15; v_call: TRBV28; j_call: TRBJ1-2; d_call: NA; cdr3_aa: CASSLSAAGERGYTF
cdr3_length: 14; v_call: TRBV3-1; j_call: TRBJ2-5; d_call: NA; cdr3_aa: CASSPPGVKETQYF
cdr3_length: 14; v_call: TRBV29-1; j_call: TRBJ2-3; d_call: NA; cdr3_aa: CSVEIGGVSDTQYF
cdr3_length: 17; v_call: TRBV2; j_call: TRBJ2-1; d_call: NA; cdr3_aa: CASSEGVGGASHNEQFF
cdr3_length: 14; v_call: TRBV18; j_call: TRBJ2-7; d_call: NA; cdr3_aa: CASSPGTDSAEQYF
cdr3_length: 15; v_call: TRBV4-3; j_call: TRBJ2-3; d_call: NA; cdr3_aa: CASSQRLTSTDTQYF
cdr3_length: 13; v_call: TRBV6-1; j_call: TRBJ1-3; d_call: NA; cdr3_aa: CASSAVEGNTIYF
cdr3_length: 14; v_call: TRBV12-3/TRBV12-4; j_call: TRBJ1-1; d_call: TRBD1; cdr3_aa: CASSFSQGGTEAFF
cdr3_length: 16; v_call: TRBV20-1; j_call: TRBJ2-7; d_call: TRBD2; cdr3_aa: CSARGGVAYDSYEQYF
cdr3_length: 13; v_call: TRBV12-3/TRBV12-4; j_call: TRBJ1-2; d_call: NA; cdr3_aa: CASSSAGRYGYTF
cdr3_length: 13; v_call: TRBV5-1; j_call: TRBJ2-5; d_call: NA; cdr3_aa: CASWEYNTEAQYF
cdr3_length: 15; v_call: TRBV9; j_call: NA; d_call: NA; cdr3_aa: CASSVDGQRTYEQYF
cdr3_length: 16; v_call: TRBV21-1; j_call: TRBJ2-1; d_call: NA; cdr3_aa: CASSKVPVYPTIEQFF
cdr3_length: 14; v_call: TRBV7-9; j_call: TRBJ2-5; d_call: NA; cdr3_aa: CASSLTGSEETQYF
cdr3_length: 14; v_call: TRBV4-3; j_call: TRBJ2-1; d_call: NA; cdr3_aa: CASSQAVMGNEQFF
cdr3_length: 15; v_call: TRBV10-3; j_call: TRBJ2-1; d_call: TRBD2; cdr3_aa: CAISESGLAWDEQFF
cdr3_length: 15; v_call: TRBV3-1; j_call: TRBJ2-6; d_call: NA; cdr3_aa: CASSQTLSGANVLTF
cdr3_length: 15; v_call: TRBV7-9; j_call: TRBJ2-3; d_call: TRBD1; cdr3_aa: CASSFRDRGGDTQYF
cdr3_length: 16; v_call: TRBV6-6; j_call: TRBJ1-2; d_call: NA; cdr3_aa: CASSSHQGIEGNGYTF
cdr3_length: 13; v_call: TRBV25-1; j_call: TRBJ2-5; d_call: NA; cdr3_aa: CASSDQDGETQYF
cdr3_length: 12; v_call: TRBV20-1; j_call: NA; d_call: TRBD2; cdr3_aa: CSAERGAYEQFF
cdr3_length: 19; v_call: TRBV15; j_call: TRBJ2-5; d_call: TRBD2; cdr3_aa: CATSRFGVGLAGDQQTQYF
cdr3_length: 14; v_call: TRBV15; j_call: TRBJ1-2; d_call: NA; cdr3_aa: CATSAGTPPYGYTF
cdr3_length: 14; v_call: TRBV15; j_call: TRBJ1-1; d_call: NA; cdr3_aa: CATSRQGMNTEAFF
cdr3_length: 14; v_call: TRBV19; j_call: TRBJ2-5; d_call: TRBD2; cdr3_aa: CASSREVESETQYF
cdr3_length: 15; v_call: TRBV7-9; j_call: TRBJ2-1; d_call: NA; cdr3_aa: CASSQDSSSYNEQFF
cdr3_length: 13; v_call: TRBV30; j_call: TRBJ2-5; d_call: NA; cdr3_aa: CAWNRAYQETQYF
cdr3_length: 12; v_call: TRBV7-9; j_call: TRBJ1-1; d_call: NA; cdr3_aa: CASSLKDTEAFF
cdr3_length: 16; v_call: TRBV5-1; j_call: TRBJ2-5; d_call: TRBD2; cdr3_aa: CASSLGLAGGPETQYF
cdr3_length: 15; v_call: TRBV6-2/TRBV6-3; j_call: TRBJ2-2; d_call: NA; cdr3_aa: CASTLYGVGTGELFF
cdr3_length: 15; v_call: TRBV12-3/TRBV12-4; j_call: TRBJ1-1; d_call: NA; cdr3_aa: CASTTIGGLNTEAFF
cdr3_length: 15; v_call: TRBV7-2; j_call: TRBJ2-7; d_call: TRBD1; cdr3_aa: CASSSGTGGAYEQYF